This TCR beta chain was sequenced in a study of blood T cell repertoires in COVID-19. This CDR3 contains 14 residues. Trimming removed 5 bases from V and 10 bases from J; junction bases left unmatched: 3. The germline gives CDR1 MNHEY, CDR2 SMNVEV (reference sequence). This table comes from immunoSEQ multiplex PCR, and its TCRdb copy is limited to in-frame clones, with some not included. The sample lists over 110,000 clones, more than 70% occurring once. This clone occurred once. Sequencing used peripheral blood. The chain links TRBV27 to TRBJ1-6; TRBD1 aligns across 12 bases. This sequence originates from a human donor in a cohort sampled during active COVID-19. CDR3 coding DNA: TGTGCCAGCAGTCCCGGGACAGGGGGCTCACCCCTCCACTTT. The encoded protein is CASSPGTGGSPLHF.